This TCR beta chain is from a study of blood T cells in healthy people across ages. Study in general: About one barcoded beta molecule was captured per two T cells (by template switching).

Sample-barcoded 5' priming and a J-beta primer mix drove a second PCR of 7 to 11 cycles. TCRdb reprocessed the 5' RACE reads with MiXCR, giving one entry per CDR3 protein. The sample contains 1.5 million to 2 million distinct CDR3 sequences, 49% of which appear only once. This CDR3 comprises 13 residues. V lost 5 bases and J lost 10, with 18 bases in between. From germline, CDR1 is MDHEN and CDR2 SYDVKM. Only a few counts were recorded for this clonotype. Its antigen is not known. With each sample, at least 5.5 micrograms of total RNA were extracted. General study findings and limits: While age rose, TCR beta diversity per million T cells dropped in a roughly linear way. Both higher diversity and more naive CD4+ cells marked long-lived donors when set against aged donors.

Sequencing was done on a sample of blood. The clonotype was recovered from a woman between 40 and 50 years old in good health. The chain is built from TRBV28 and TRBJ2-7; D may correspond to TRBD1 or TRBD2 (5 bases each). CDR3 protein: CASSSKTGTRQYF. The DNA of the CDR3 is TGTGCCAGCAGTAGCAAAACCGGGACGCGCCAGTACTTC.